The rows below give T cell receptor beta chains drawn from one sample of a study of regulatory T cells in long-lasting Graves disease. TCRdb passed the multiplex PCR reads through MiXCR, listing each CDR3 protein once. The table lists about 470,000 distinct CDR3 sequences, about 15% of them singletons. These data were also filed under a second study, of T cells in Graves' hyperthyroidism and ophthalmopathy.

Sequencing used peripheral blood mononuclear cells (PBMCs), obtained at new diagnosis, from a patient treated with antithyroid drugs. The receptors were sampled from a woman in her 30s with Graves disease. Each CDR3 is given with its conserved first and last residue. A D gene is named only where the DNA matches it firmly. Some rows have no size entry. The others give once, few or many, or a class for an expanded clone.

len: 13; j_gene: TRBJ1-2; d_gene: TRBD1; v_gene: TRBV3-1; abundance: many; CDR3aa: CASSRGTGDGYTF; CDR3nt: TGTGCCAGCAGCCGGGGGACAGGGGATGGCTACACCTTC
len: 14; j_gene: TRBJ2-5; d_gene: TRBD2; v_gene: TRBV5-1; abundance: few; CDR3aa: CASSAGAPGETQYF; CDR3nt: TGCGCCAGCAGCGCGGGAGCACCCGGGGAGACCCAGTACTTC
len: 19; j_gene: TRBJ2-5; d_gene: -; v_gene: TRBV4-1; abundance: few; CDR3aa: CASSQADLKGLDEGETQYF; CDR3nt: TGCGCCAGCAGCCAAGCCGACCTTAAGGGGCTCGACGAGGGGGAGACCCAGTACTTC
len: 15; j_gene: TRBJ2-4; d_gene: -; v_gene: TRBV20-1; abundance: -; CDR3aa: CSARGHPRAKNIQYF; CDR3nt: TGCAGTGCTCGGGGGCACCCTAGGGCCAAAAACATTCAGTACTTC
len: 12; j_gene: TRBJ2-7; d_gene: -; v_gene: TRBV10-3; abundance: many; CDR3aa: CAISEARGEQYF; CDR3nt: TGTGCCATCAGTGAAGCGAGGGGCGAGCAGTACTTC
len: 15; j_gene: TRBJ2-1; d_gene: TRBD1; v_gene: TRBV7-9; abundance: many; CDR3aa: CASSLEPGGLNEQFF; CDR3nt: TGTGCCAGCAGCTTAGAGCCAGGGGGTCTCAATGAGCAGTTCTTC
len: 14; j_gene: TRBJ2-7; d_gene: TRBD2; v_gene: TRBV20-1; abundance: many; CDR3aa: CSASRTSGSYEQYF; CDR3nt: TGCAGTGCTAGTCGGACTAGCGGCTCCTACGAGCAGTACTTC
len: 13; j_gene: TRBJ2-5; d_gene: -; v_gene: TRBV11-2; abundance: many; CDR3aa: CASSRTTAATQYF; CDR3nt: TGTGCCAGCAGCCGGACTACGGCCGCGACCCAGTACTTC
len: 13; j_gene: TRBJ1-5; d_gene: -; v_gene: TRBV18; abundance: few; CDR3aa: CASSDSLYQPQHF; CDR3nt: TGTGCCAGCTCGGACAGTCTCTATCAGCCCCAGCATTTT
len: 16; j_gene: TRBJ2-7; d_gene: TRBD1; v_gene: TRBV7-2; abundance: many; CDR3aa: CASSLRSGTGGHEQYF; CDR3nt: TGTGCCAGCAGCTTACGTTCCGGGACAGGGGGCCACGAGCAGTACTTC
len: 15; j_gene: TRBJ1-4; d_gene: TRBD1; v_gene: TRBV12-3/TRBV12-4; abundance: many; CDR3aa: CASSRDRDRGEKLFF; CDR3nt: TGTGCCAGCAGTCGGGACAGGGATCGAGGGGAAAAACTGTTTTTT
len: 13; j_gene: TRBJ2-7; d_gene: -; v_gene: TRBV6-2/TRBV6-3; abundance: -; CDR3aa: CASSEPGSDEQYF; CDR3nt: TGTGCCAGCAGTGAACCAGGGAGCGACGAGCAGTACTTC
len: 15; j_gene: TRBJ2-2; d_gene: -; v_gene: TRBV7-3; abundance: once; CDR3aa: CASSSRDLAAGELFF; CDR3nt: TGTGCCAGCAGCAGCCGGGACTTAGCGGCCGGGGAGCTGTTTTTT
len: 14; j_gene: TRBJ2-7; d_gene: -; v_gene: TRBV19; abundance: few; CDR3aa: CASSIEAAAYEQYF; CDR3nt: TGTGCCAGTAGTATAGAGGCGGCCGCCTACGAGCAGTACTTC
len: 12; j_gene: TRBJ2-1; d_gene: TRBD2; v_gene: TRBV29-1; abundance: many; CDR3aa: CSAFSGSIEQFF; CDR3nt: TGCAGCGCTTTTAGCGGGAGTATTGAGCAGTTCTTC
len: 13; j_gene: TRBJ2-7; d_gene: TRBD1; v_gene: TRBV29-1; abundance: few; CDR3aa: CSVRTGGTYEQYF; CDR3nt: TGCAGCGTCCGGACAGGAGGTACCTACGAGCAGTACTTC
len: 14; j_gene: TRBJ2-7; d_gene: -; v_gene: TRBV19; abundance: -; CDR3aa: CASTLGTGDYEQYF; CDR3nt: TGTGCCAGTACCTTGGGGACCGGGGACTACGAGCAGTACTTC
len: 15; j_gene: TRBJ1-2; d_gene: TRBD1; v_gene: TRBV25-1; abundance: -; CDR3aa: CASRETGVSDYGYTF; CDR3nt: TGTGCCAGCAGGGAAACAGGGGTTAGCGACTATGGCTACACCTTC
len: 16; j_gene: TRBJ2-1; d_gene: TRBD2; v_gene: TRBV12-3/TRBV12-4; abundance: many; CDR3aa: CASTLKLGTSFNEQFF; CDR3nt: TGTGCCAGTACCCTAAAGCTGGGGACTAGCTTCAATGAGCAGTTCTTC
len: 16; j_gene: TRBJ1-6; d_gene: -; v_gene: TRBV2; abundance: many; CDR3aa: CASSIEGRSPSSPLHF; CDR3nt: TGTGCCAGCAGTATTGAGGGGCGAAGTCCGAGTTCACCCCTCCACTTT
len: 11; j_gene: TRBJ1-1; d_gene: -; v_gene: TRBV12-5; abundance: few; CDR3aa: CASGYRTEAFF; CDR3nt: TGTGCTAGTGGATATAGAACTGAAGCTTTCTTT
len: 15; j_gene: TRBJ1-6; d_gene: -; v_gene: TRBV9; abundance: few; CDR3aa: CASSVGVGLSSPLHF; CDR3nt: TGTGCCAGCAGCGTAGGAGTGGGGTTGTCTTCACCCCTCCACTTT
len: 15; j_gene: TRBJ1-1; d_gene: -; v_gene: TRBV9; abundance: -; CDR3aa: CASSADVAMNTEAFF; CDR3nt: TGTGCCAGCAGCGCGGACGTCGCCATGAACACTGAAGCTTTCTTT
len: 14; j_gene: TRBJ1-5; d_gene: -; v_gene: TRBV7-9; abundance: -; CDR3aa: CASSSQDSREPQHF; CDR3nt: TGTGCCAGCAGCTCCCAGGACAGTAGGGAGCCCCAGCATTTT
len: 14; j_gene: TRBJ2-5; d_gene: TRBD1; v_gene: TRBV28; abundance: many; CDR3aa: CASRKGQAWETQYF; CDR3nt: TGTGCCAGCAGGAAGGGACAGGCCTGGGAGACCCAGTACTTC
len: 13; j_gene: TRBJ1-1; d_gene: -; v_gene: TRBV28; abundance: many; CDR3aa: CASSSSRQDEAFF; CDR3nt: TGTGCCAGCAGTTCTTCCAGGCAAGATGAAGCTTTCTTT
len: 16; j_gene: TRBJ1-1; d_gene: -; v_gene: TRBV6-9; abundance: many; CDR3aa: CASSYSWTAMNTEAFF; CDR3nt: TGTGCCAGCAGTTACTCTTGGACAGCTATGAACACTGAAGCTTTCTTT
len: 16; j_gene: TRBJ2-7; d_gene: TRBD2; v_gene: TRBV11-2; abundance: many; CDR3aa: CASSLWASGSSYEQYF; CDR3nt: TGTGCCAGCAGCTTGTGGGCGAGCGGGAGCTCCTACGAGCAGTACTTC
len: 14; j_gene: TRBJ1-2; d_gene: -; v_gene: TRBV2; abundance: -; CDR3aa: CASTREAANYGYTF; CDR3nt: TGTGCCAGCACTCGGGAAGCTGCTAACTATGGCTACACCTTC
len: 13; j_gene: TRBJ2-3; d_gene: -; v_gene: TRBV24-1; abundance: many; CDR3aa: CATSDLEGDTQYF; CDR3nt: TGTGCCACCAGTGATTTGGAGGGAGATACGCAGTATTTT
len: 17; j_gene: TRBJ1-5; d_gene: TRBD1; v_gene: TRBV6-1; abundance: many; CDR3aa: CASSVHIQGESNQPQHF; CDR3nt: TGTGCCAGCAGTGTTCACATCCAGGGGGAGAGCAATCAGCCCCAGCATTTT
len: 14; j_gene: TRBJ2-1; d_gene: -; v_gene: TRBV7-9; abundance: many; CDR3aa: CASSSRLAYNEQFF; CDR3nt: TGTGCCAGCAGCTCGCGACTAGCCTACAATGAGCAGTTCTTC
len: 16; j_gene: TRBJ2-7; d_gene: TRBD2; v_gene: TRBV28; abundance: many; CDR3aa: CASSLEAGDISYEQYF; CDR3nt: TGTGCCAGCAGTTTGGAGGCGGGAGATATCTCCTACGAGCAGTACTTC
len: 14; j_gene: TRBJ2-1; d_gene: TRBD1; v_gene: TRBV12-3/TRBV12-4; abundance: many; CDR3aa: CASSPPTGDNEQFF; CDR3nt: TGTGCCAGCAGTCCACCCACAGGGGACAATGAGCAGTTCTTC
len: 13; j_gene: TRBJ1-6; d_gene: -; v_gene: TRBV10-3; abundance: few; CDR3aa: CAISEGEYSPLHF; CDR3nt: TGTGCCATCAGTGAGGGGGAATATTCACCCCTCCACTTT
len: 17; j_gene: TRBJ1-1; d_gene: -; v_gene: TRBV10-1; abundance: many; CDR3aa: CASSESKRGPWNTEAFF; CDR3nt: TGCGCCAGCAGTGAGTCTAAGAGGGGCCCGTGGAACACTGAAGCTTTCTTT
len: 15; j_gene: TRBJ1-2; d_gene: TRBD1; v_gene: TRBV28; abundance: few; CDR3aa: CASSPSAGQPYGYTF; CDR3nt: TGTGCCAGCAGTCCCTCCGCGGGACAGCCCTATGGCTACACCTTC
len: 12; j_gene: TRBJ1-2; d_gene: TRBD1; v_gene: TRBV20-1; abundance: many; CDR3aa: CSARGQGGGYTF; CDR3nt: TGCAGTGCTAGAGGACAGGGGGGTGGCTACACCTTC
len: 14; j_gene: TRBJ1-5; d_gene: -; v_gene: TRBV5-8; abundance: few; CDR3aa: CASSLREMGQPQHF; CDR3nt: TGTGCCAGCAGCTTGAGAGAGATGGGACAGCCCCAGCATTTT
len: 13; j_gene: TRBJ2-3; d_gene: TRBD1; v_gene: TRBV6-2/TRBV6-3; abundance: many; CDR3aa: CASEQGATDTQYF; CDR3nt: TGTGCCAGCGAGCAGGGGGCAACAGATACGCAGTATTTT
len: 16; j_gene: TRBJ1-5; d_gene: -; v_gene: TRBV5-5; abundance: many; CDR3aa: CASSPFVGESNQPQHF; CDR3nt: TGTGCCAGCAGTCCCTTCGTCGGAGAGAGCAATCAGCCCCAGCATTTT
len: 15; j_gene: TRBJ2-3; d_gene: -; v_gene: TRBV18; abundance: many; CDR3aa: CASSRKRASTDTQYF; CDR3nt: TGTGCCAGCTCCCGGAAGCGGGCGAGCACAGATACGCAGTATTTT
len: 12; j_gene: TRBJ2-7; d_gene: -; v_gene: TRBV6-1; abundance: -; CDR3aa: CASTPSGGEQYF; CDR3nt: TGTGCCAGCACCCCGTCAGGCGGGGAGCAGTACTTC
len: 14; j_gene: TRBJ1-3; d_gene: -; v_gene: TRBV2; abundance: -; CDR3aa: CASSEALGGNTIYF; CDR3nt: TGTGCCAGCAGTGAAGCGCTTGGGGGAAACACCATATATTTT
len: 14; j_gene: TRBJ2-5; d_gene: -; v_gene: TRBV30; abundance: -; CDR3aa: CACPGEQGQETQYF; CDR3nt: TGTGCCTGTCCAGGGGAGCAGGGGCAAGAGACCCAGTACTTC
len: 15; j_gene: TRBJ1-2; d_gene: -; v_gene: TRBV29-1; abundance: few; CDR3aa: CSALTPGRGIGGYTF; CDR3nt: TGCAGCGCCCTCACCCCCGGACGGGGGATTGGTGGCTACACCTTC
len: 12; j_gene: TRBJ1-5; d_gene: -; v_gene: TRBV24-1; abundance: -; CDR3aa: CATEGSGQPQHF; CDR3nt: TGTGCCACCGAGGGTTCAGGTCAGCCCCAGCATTTT
len: 14; j_gene: TRBJ1-1; d_gene: -; v_gene: TRBV18; abundance: -; CDR3aa: CASSPTPGDTEAFF; CDR3nt: TGTGCCAGCTCCCCGACCCCAGGGGACACTGAAGCTTTCTTT
len: 15; j_gene: TRBJ1-1; d_gene: -; v_gene: TRBV28; abundance: many; CDR3aa: CASTEKLTANTEAFF; CDR3nt: TGTGCCAGCACCGAGAAACTGACAGCAAACACTGAAGCTTTCTTT
len: 17; j_gene: TRBJ1-2; d_gene: TRBD1; v_gene: TRBV6-1; abundance: few; CDR3aa: CASSFTPMRGRVYGYTF; CDR3nt: TGTGCCAGCAGCTTCACGCCTATGAGGGGGCGAGTCTATGGCTACACCTTC
len: 14; j_gene: TRBJ1-2; d_gene: -; v_gene: TRBV12-3/TRBV12-4; abundance: many; CDR3aa: CASSFLRGNYGYTF; CDR3nt: TGTGCCAGCAGTTTCCTTAGGGGGAACTATGGCTACACCTTC
len: 12; j_gene: TRBJ1-1; d_gene: -; v_gene: TRBV12-3/TRBV12-4; abundance: many; CDR3aa: CASSLNAVEAFF; CDR3nt: TGTGCCAGCAGTTTAAATGCAGTTGAAGCTTTCTTT
len: 14; j_gene: TRBJ2-7; d_gene: -; v_gene: TRBV12-3/TRBV12-4; abundance: many; CDR3aa: CASSFSGSVDEQYF; CDR3nt: TGTGCCAGCAGTTTTTCCGGGAGTGTGGACGAGCAGTACTTC